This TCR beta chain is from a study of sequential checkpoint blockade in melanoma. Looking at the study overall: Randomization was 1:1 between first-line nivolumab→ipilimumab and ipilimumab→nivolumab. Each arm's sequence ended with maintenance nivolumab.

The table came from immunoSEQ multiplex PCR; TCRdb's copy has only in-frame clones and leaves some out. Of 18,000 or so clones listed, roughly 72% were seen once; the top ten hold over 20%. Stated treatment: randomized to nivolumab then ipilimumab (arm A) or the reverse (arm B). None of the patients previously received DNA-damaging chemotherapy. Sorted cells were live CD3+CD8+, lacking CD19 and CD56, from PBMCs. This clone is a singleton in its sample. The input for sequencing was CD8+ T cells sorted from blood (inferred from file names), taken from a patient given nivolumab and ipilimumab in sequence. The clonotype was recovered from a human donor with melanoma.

CDR3 sequence: CASSRDKNYGYTF. As DNA, the CDR3 is TGTGCCAGCAGTCGTGACAAAAACTATGGCTACACCTTC. The chain recombines TRBV6-5 with TRBJ1-2; no definite D call. CDR1 and CDR2 (germline): MNHEY, SVGAGI. The CDR3 is 13 amino acids. V lost 5 bases and J 2 bases, leaving 9 bases between the germline ends.